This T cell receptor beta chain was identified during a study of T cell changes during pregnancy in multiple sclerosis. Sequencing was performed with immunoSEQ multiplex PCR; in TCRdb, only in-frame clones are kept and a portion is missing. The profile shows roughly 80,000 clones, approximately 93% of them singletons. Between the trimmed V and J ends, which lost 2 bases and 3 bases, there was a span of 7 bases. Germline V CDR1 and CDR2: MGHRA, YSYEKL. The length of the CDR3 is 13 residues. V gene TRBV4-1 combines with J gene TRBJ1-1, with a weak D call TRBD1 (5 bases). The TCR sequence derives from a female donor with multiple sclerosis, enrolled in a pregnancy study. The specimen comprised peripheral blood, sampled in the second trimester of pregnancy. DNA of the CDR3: TGCGCCAGCAGCCAATCCAGGGACACTGAAGCTTTCTTT. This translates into CASSQSRDTEAFF.